This is a list of T cell receptor beta chains from one sample in a study of blood T cell repertoires in COVID-19. Produced via immunoSEQ multiplex PCR; TCRdb's table is partial and in-frame only. This sample has some 150,000 clones; just over 85% occur once, and the top ten carry about 4.1%. Sequencing was carried out using PBMCs or T cells enriched from blood (not recorded which). The receptor source for this set is a man aged 50 or older who had recovered from COVID-19. The CDR3 runs from the conserved cysteine through the conserved F or W. The order of the fields is V gene, D gene, clone size, J gene, CDR3 DNA, CDR3 protein. D genes are given only for firm matches. Clone size, where shown, is once, few, many, or a class for clones that have expanded.

>TRBV5-1|.|once|TRBJ1-2
TGCGCCAGCAGCTTGGAGTCAGCTTTGGGGCATGGCTACACCTTC
CASSLESALGHGYTF
>TRBV4-3|.|.|TRBJ1-3
TGCGCCAGCAGCCAAGATGGACTACCTGGAAACACCATATATTTT
CASSQDGLPGNTIYF
>TRBV28|TRBD1|.|TRBJ1-2
TGTGCCAGCAGTTTACTTCAGGGGGCCCATGGCTACACCTTC
CASSLLQGAHGYTF
>TRBV6-5|TRBD1|.|TRBJ1-3
TGTGCCAGCAGTCACAGGGGGCGAGAGGGAAACACCATATATTTT
CASSHRGREGNTIYF
>TRBV28|TRBD2|.|TRBJ2-1
TGTGCCAGCAGGATCGGGGGGGGTATTGGCCACAATGAGCAGTTCTTC
CASRIGGGIGHNEQFF
>TRBV27|TRBD2|.|TRBJ2-1
TGTGCCAGCAGTTTTCGGCTAGCGGGAGGCAATGAGCAGTTCTTC
CASSFRLAGGNEQFF
>TRBV10-1|.|.|TRBJ1-3
TGCGCCAGCAGTGAGTCGAGTTTTTCAGGGCCCCCTGGAAACACCATATATTTT
CASSESSFSGPPGNTIYF
>TRBV28|.|.|TRBJ1-3
TGTGCCAGCAGTCCAATCTTAGGGAGCTCTGGAAACACCATATATTTT
CASSPILGSSGNTIYF
>TRBV7-6|.|.|TRBJ1-5
TGTGCCGGAGGGGCGACTCTAAGCAATCAGCCCCAGCATTTT
CAGGATLSNQPQHF
>TRBV4-1|TRBD2|.|TRBJ2-3
TGCGCCAGCAGCCTCACCGGGACTAGCGGGGGGCTCACAGATACGCAGTATTTT
CASSLTGTSGGLTDTQYF
>TRBV5-6|.|few|TRBJ1-2
TGTGCCAGCAGCTTGCCTAATAGTCGCCCAGGGTCTGGCTACACCTTC
CASSLPNSRPGSGYTF
>TRBV5-1|TRBD2|.|TRBJ2-5
TGCGCCAGCAGCTTGTTCCCTAGCGGGGTGGTCCAAGAGACCCAGTACTTC
CASSLFPSGVVQETQYF
>TRBV18|TRBD1|.|TRBJ1-1
TGTGCCAGCTCACCACGGACAGGGGAGAACACTGAAGCTTTCTTT
CASSPRTGENTEAFF
>TRBV21-1|.|.|TRBJ2-7
TGTGCCAGCATCCCGGGACTAGCGGGAGTTGTCTACGAGCAGTACTTC
CASIPGLAGVVYEQYF
>TRBV28|.|.|TRBJ1-2
TGTGCCAGCAGTGACACACAGTTCTATGGCTACACCTTC
CASSDTQFYGYTF
>TRBV27|TRBD1|.|TRBJ1-5
TGTGCCAGCAGCCGAACGACAGGGTTCAATCAGCCCCAGCATTTT
CASSRTTGFNQPQHF
>TRBV7-9|TRBD1|.|TRBJ1-2
TGTGCCAGCAGCCCAGTTCCGGGACAGGGCCCCTATGGCTACACCTTC
CASSPVPGQGPYGYTF
>TRBV4-1|.|.|TRBJ1-5
TGCGCCAGCAGCCAAGACCATAGCAATCAGCCCCAGCATTTT
CASSQDHSNQPQHF
>TRBV5-1|.|.|TRBJ1-1
TGCGCCAGCAGCTTTGAGTCTATGAACACTGAAGCTTTCTTT
CASSFESMNTEAFF
>TRBV11-1|.|.|TRBJ2-3
TGTGCCAGCAGCTCGTCGGAGGGGGCCACAGATACGCAGTATTTT
CASSSSEGATDTQYF
>TRBV7-3|.|few|TRBJ2-1
TGTGCCAGCAGCTTATCAGACAATGAGCAGTTCTTC
CASSLSDNEQFF
>TRBV4-3|.|once|TRBJ1-3
TGCGCCAGCAGCCAAATACTCTTCTCTGGAAACACCATATATTTT
CASSQILFSGNTIYF